Below, 29 T cell receptor beta chains from the same sample are listed, as sequenced in a study of T cell responses to AZD1222 COVID-19 vaccine. The protocol was immunoSEQ multiplex PCR, while the TCRdb copy is restricted to in-frame clones and leaves out a portion. The sample carries 130,000 or so clones, around 90% recorded once. Sequencing used peripheral blood, obtained 28 days after the second dose of the MenACWY control vaccine. These receptors all stem from an adult who received the MenACWY meningococcal vaccine as a control.

The rearrangement uses TRBV19 and TRBJ1-5; 9 bases match TRBD1. Unmatched junction bases numbered 9, after V lost 5 bases and J lost 7 bases. The CDR3 runs 15 residues. Germline V gene data show CDR1 as LNHDA and CDR2 as SQIVND (reference sequence). The CDR3 region has the DNA TGTGCCAGTAGTGGAACAGGGGGCGCGGGACAGCCCCAGCATTTT. It translates to CASSGTGGAGQPQHF.

This clone was seen only once. This chain uses TRBV18 with TRBJ2-1; the D is unclear. Germline assignment: CDR1 KGHSH and CDR2 LQKENI. V lost 0 bases and J 8 bases, leaving 5 bases between the germline ends. The CDR3 has 12 residues. CDR3 in DNA: TGTGCCAGCTCACCACCGGGCGATGAGCAGTTCTTC. Translation gives CASSPPGDEQFF.

This chain uses TRBV3-1 (or the pseudogene TRBV3-2) with TRBJ1-1; TRBD1 aligns across 8 bases. Unmatched junction bases numbered 3, after V lost 0 bases and J lost 3 bases. The CDR3 has 15 residues. The germline V gene encodes CDR1 LGHDT and CDR2 YNNKEL (reference sequence). The CDR3 here is CASSQEDRGDTEAFF. In DNA form, the CDR3 reads TGTGCCAGCAGCCAAGAAGACAGGGGAGACACTGAAGCTTTCTTT.

This clone was detected only once. The chain links TRBV9 to TRBJ1-2; 9 bases align to TRBD1. V lost 4 bases, J lost 4 bases, and 11 bases stayed unmatched. The CDR3 is 16 amino acids. Germline V gives CDR1 SGDLS, CDR2 YYNGEE. CDR3 coding DNA: TGTGCCAGCAGCTACGGAACAGGGGGCGGAGGCTATGGCTACACCTTC. It encodes CASSYGTGGGGYGYTF. The full variable domain, its missing parts supplied by reference TRBV9 and TRBJ1-2, is DSGVTQTPKHLITATGQRVTLRCSPRSGDLSVYWYQQSLDQGLQFLIQYYNGEERAKGNILERFSAQQFPDLHSELNLSSLELGDSALYFCASSYGTGGGGYGYTFGSGTRLTVV.

This chain joins TRBV24-1 and TRBJ1-4; a possible D gene is TRBD1 (6 bases). V was pared by 5 bases and J by 5 bases, with 17 bases between. CDR1 is KGHDR, CDR2 SFDVKD, per germline. The CDR3 has 16 residues. This CDR3 is CATSAYTGTSNEKLFF. The CDR3 bases are TGTGCCACCAGTGCCTACACCGGGACATCAAATGAAAAACTGTTTTTT.

The chain carries TRBV7-9 and TRBJ1-1, with unresolved D. CDR3 length: 14 amino acids. V was trimmed by 5 bases and J by 0 bases, leaving 10 bases between them. CDR1 and CDR2 from the germline V gene are SEHNR and FQNEAQ (reference sequence). The DNA for the CDR3 is TGTGCCAGCAGCCTGAGGACGGTGAACACTGAAGCTTTCTTT. As protein: CASSLRTVNTEAFF.

The rearrangement uses TRBV19 and TRBJ2-3; unclear D gene. This CDR3 has 13 amino acids. In germline, CDR1 is LNHDA, CDR2 SQIVND (reference sequence). Trimming stripped 4 bases from V and 2 bases from J, with 7 bases between. The DNA for the CDR3 is TGTGCCAGTAGTAAGCAGGCCACAGATACGCAGTATTTT. Translated: CASSKQATDTQYF.

This clone was counted a single time. CDR3 DNA sequence: TGCGCCAGCAGCTTGTACGGGATAGCCAATGGCGAAAAACTGTTTTTT. It yields the protein CASSLYGIANGEKLFF. V is TRBV5-1 and J is TRBJ1-4; D is undetermined. Germline lookup yields CDR1 SGHRS and CDR2 YFSETQ. This CDR3 is 16 amino acids long. V dropped 1 base and J dropped 8 bases, with 18 bases sitting between them. Complete variable domain (other parts from reference TRBV5-1 and TRBJ1-4): KAGVTQTPRYLIKTRGQQVTLSCSPISGHRSVSWYQQTPGQGLQFLFEYFSETQRNKGNFPGRFSGRQFSNSRSEMNVSTLELGDSALYLCASSLYGIANGEKLFFGSGTQLSVL.

The gene calls are TRBV28 and TRBJ2-1; the D gene could be TRBD1 or TRBD2 (5 bases each). The V end lost 5 bases, the J end lost 7 bases, and 15 bases lay between the germline ends. In germline, CDR1 is MDHEN, CDR2 SYDVKM. The CDR3 is 14 residues long. The CDR3 DNA reads as TGTGCCAGCAGTCCCCAGGGACCCGAGAATGAGCAGTTCTTC. It codes for CASSPQGPENEQFF. Looking up the rest from reference TRBV28 and TRBJ2-1 gives the full variable domain: DVKVTQSSRYLVKRTGEKVFLECVQDMDHENMFWYRQDPGLGLRLIYFSYDVKMKEKGDIPEGYSVSREKKERFSLILESASTNQTSMYLCASSPQGPENEQFFGPGTRLTVL.

CDR3 DNA sequence: TGCGCCAGCAGCTTGATGCTAGCGGGGAGCGGAGATACGCAGTATTTT. Translation gives CASSLMLAGSGDTQYF. The chain is built from TRBV5-1 and TRBJ2-3, with 9 positions matching TRBD2. J was trimmed by 5 bases and V by 1 base; bases with no gene match: 8. CDR3 length equals 16 residues. Germline values: CDR1 SGHRS, CDR2 YFSETQ.

The chain recombines TRBV5-1 with TRBJ1-2; maybe TRBD1 (6 bases). The ends were cut back, 5 bases at V and 5 bases at J, with 19 bases in the middle. This CDR3 is 15 amino acids long. Germline V gives CDR1 SGHRS, CDR2 YFSETQ. The chain's CDR3 is CASRDPGGAGYGYTF. The DNA of the CDR3 is TGCGCCAGCAGGGACCCGGGGGGCGCAGGGTATGGCTACACCTTC.

V is TRBV7-2 and J is TRBJ1-6, with D unresolved. The CDR3 spans 14 residues. The germline V and J ends were trimmed by 6 bases and 3 bases, with 9 bases remaining between them. CDR1 is SGHTA and CDR2 is FQGNSA in the germline V gene. In DNA, the CDR3 is TGTGCCAGCAGAAACCGGGACTATAATTCACCCCTCCACTTT. Residues: CASRNRDYNSPLHF.

This chain links TRBV7-2 with TRBJ2-7; 10 nucleotides line up with TRBD1. The CDR3 is 15 residues long. Germline V lookup: CDR1 SGHTA, CDR2 FQGNSA. Trimming cost V 3 bases and J 3 bases; bases outside gene matches: 5. The CDR3 region is CASSFGTGEIYEQYF. In nucleotides, the CDR3 is TGTGCCAGCAGCTTTGGGACAGGGGAAATCTACGAGCAGTACTTC.

This clone is a singleton in its sample. The V gene is TRBV19, the J gene TRBJ2-7; 11 bases align to TRBD1. The CDR3 is 19 residues long. V shed 3 bases, J shed 3 bases, and the junction held 16 bases outside the gene matches. CDR1 is LNHDA and CDR2 is SQIVND in the germline V gene (reference sequence). CDR3 nucleotides: TGTGCCAGTAGTATTATCGTCTTCGGTCCGGGACAGGGGGTCTACGAGCAGTACTTC. Residues: CASSIIVFGPGQGVYEQYF.

The V gene is TRBV19, the J gene TRBJ1-6; possibly TRBD1 for D (6 bases). Germline assignment: CDR1 LNHDA and CDR2 SQIVND (reference sequence). The CDR3 loop spans 15 amino acids. V gave up 5 bases and J gave up 10 bases, with 18 bases separating them. DNA of the CDR3: TGTGCCAGTAGTTTACCCGACCGCACAGGGTCACCCCTCCACTTT. Protein product: CASSLPDRTGSPLHF.

The rearrangement links TRBV19 to TRBJ1-2; 10 bases line up with TRBD1. Germline CDR1 LNHDA, CDR2 SQIVND (reference sequence). The CDR3 sequence is 14 residues long. Losses at the gene ends were 6 bases for V and 6 bases for J; bases not matched to a gene: 7. The CDR3 here is CASSPGQGDHGYTF. DNA of the CDR3: TGTGCCAGTAGCCCAGGACAGGGGGATCATGGCTACACCTTC. Filled out from reference TRBV19 and TRBJ1-2, the complete variable domain reads DGGITQSPKYLFRKEGQNVTLSCEQNLNHDAMYWYRQDPGQGLRLIYYSQIVNDFQKGDIAEGYSVSREKKESFPLTVTSAQKNPTAFYLCASSPGQGDHGYTFGSGTRLTVV.

This rearrangement joins TRBV24-1 to TRBJ2-1; TRBD1 matches at 7 bases. The CDR3 is 12 amino acids. CDR1 and CDR2 (germline): KGHDR, SFDVKD. J was trimmed by 15 bases and V by 4 bases; bases with no gene match: 8. CDR3 residues: CATSERTGGAFF. CDR3 DNA sequence: TGTGCCACCAGTGAAAGGACAGGTGGGGCGTTCTTC.

This clone was detected once. V gene TRBV19 combines with J gene TRBJ2-5; 8 positions agree with TRBD2. Germline CDR1 is LNHDA and CDR2 is SQIVND (reference sequence). The junction had 6 bases not matched to a gene; V was cut back by 4 bases and J by 2 bases. The CDR3 is 15 amino acids. The CDR3 sequence is CASSTSGTRQETQYF. CDR3 in DNA: TGTGCCAGTAGTACCTCCGGGACTAGACAAGAGACCCAGTACTTC.

This chain links TRBV6-5 with TRBJ2-5; 8 bases map to TRBD1. The length of the CDR3 is 14 residues. V gave up 6 bases and J gave up 4 bases; unmatched junction bases: 7. The germline V gene encodes CDR1 MNHEY and CDR2 SVGAGI. CDR3 sequence reads: CASRDPGGLETQYF. The CDR3 DNA reads TGTGCCAGCAGGGATCCAGGGGGCTTAGAGACCCAGTACTTC.

The rearrangement uses TRBV4-3 and TRBJ2-3; perhaps TRBD1 as D (6 bases). The CDR3 spans 15 residues. Germline-derived CDR1 and CDR2 are LGHNA and YSLEER. Trimming took 1 base from V and 6 from J, leaving 14 bases between them. CDR3 protein: CASSQVGAGDDTQYF. CDR3 sequence (DNA): TGCGCCAGCAGCCAAGTAGGGGCAGGGGACGATACGCAGTATTTT.

This chain joins TRBV10-3 and TRBJ2-3; D gene ambiguous. From germline, CDR1 is ENHRY and CDR2 SYGVKD. CDR3 length: 12 amino acids. Trimming left V 0 bases short and J 10 bases short, with 8 bases between. CDR3 in DNA: TGTGCCATCAGTGAGTCGAATTCACCGCAGTATTTT. It translates to CAISESNSPQYF.

The chain combines TRBV13 with TRBJ2-7, with 7 bases lining up with TRBD1. V lost 5 bases and J lost 4; bases outside the gene matches: 11. CDR1 is PRHDT, CDR2 FYEKMQ, per germline (reference sequence). The CDR3 contains 15 residues. CDR3 sequence (DNA): TGTGCCAGCAGCCCCCCAGGGGGAACATGGTACGAGCAGTACTTC. Translating gives CASSPPGGTWYEQYF.

The rearrangement joins TRBV14 to TRBJ2-1, with 8 bases that match TRBD2. Germline lookup yields CDR1 SGHDN and CDR2 FVKESK. This CDR3 is built from 19 residues. V was pared by 0 bases and J by 6 bases, with 16 bases of the junction left unmatched. This chain's CDR3 is CASSQDRTLPGLAGNEQFF. For the CDR3, the DNA is TGTGCCAGCAGCCAAGATAGAACCCTTCCCGGACTAGCTGGCAATGAGCAGTTCTTC.

This clone was counted once. This chain connects TRBV15 to TRBJ2-7, with 10 positions matching TRBD1. CDR1 and CDR2 from the germline V gene are LNHNV and YYDKDF (reference sequence). The CDR3 is 21 residues long. V lost 5 bases to trimming and J lost 0 bases; unmatched junction nucleotides: 22. The CDR3 loop is CATSLERAGQGTLRLSYEQYF. Written as DNA, the CDR3 is TGTGCCACCAGCCTAGAAAGGGCGGGACAGGGGACCTTGCGACTCTCCTACGAGCAGTACTTC.

The chain is built from TRBV18 and TRBJ2-7, with TRBD1 identical over 8 bases. CDR1 KGHSH and CDR2 LQKENI come from the germline V gene. J lost 6 bases, V lost 3 bases, and 4 bases had no gene match. CDR3 length: 13 amino acids. CDR3 amino acids: CASSPEDRAEQYF. The CDR3 region has the DNA TGTGCCAGCTCACCGGAGGACAGGGCCGAGCAGTACTTC.

This clone has a single count. The chain links TRBV18 to TRBJ2-7; D unresolved. The V gene's germline CDR1 is KGHSH and CDR2 LQKENI. Deletions cut 3 bases from V and 3 bases from J, with 6 bases between. This CDR3 region has 12 residues. CDR3 protein: CASSPLGYEQYF. The CDR3, as DNA: TGTGCCAGCTCACCGTTGGGCTACGAGCAGTACTTC. Together with reference TRBV18 and TRBJ2-7, the CDR3 gives the full variable domain: NAGVMQNPRHLVRRRGQEARLRCSPMKGHSHVYWYRQLPEEGLKFMVYLQKENIIDESGMPKERFSAEFPKEGPSILRIQQVVRGDSAAYFCASSPLGYEQYFGPGTRLTVT.

This clone was recorded only once. The chain couples TRBV10-1 to TRBJ2-7, with unresolved D. CDR3 length: 13 amino acids. The germline gives CDR1 WNHNN, CDR2 SYGVQD (reference sequence). Trimming cost V 6 bases and J 0 bases, with 9 bases left between them. Here the CDR3 reads CASRDGNSYEQYF. CDR3 nucleotide sequence: TGCGCCAGCAGGGATGGAAACTCCTACGAGCAGTACTTC.

The V gene is TRBV19, the J gene TRBJ2-5; 7 positions agree with TRBD2. The germline gives CDR1 LNHDA, CDR2 SQIVND (reference sequence). V lost 6 bases, J lost 4 bases, and 8 bases stayed unmatched. The CDR3 is 14 amino acids. DNA of the CDR3: TGTGCCAGTAGGGTAGCGGGCGGCGCAGAGACCCAGTACTTC. It is translated as CASRVAGGAETQYF.

The chain uses TRBV27 and TRBJ2-1; TRBD2 agrees at 13 bases. CDR1 is MNHEY and CDR2 is SMNVEV in the germline V gene (reference sequence). V gave up 7 bases and J gave up 9 bases; unmatched junction bases: 6. This CDR3 is built from 14 residues. The CDR3 bases are TGTGCCAGCATTAGGACTAGCGGGAGTGGTGAGCAGTTCTTC. Translating it yields CASIRTSGSGEQFF.